This record concerns one T cell receptor (beta chain) sequence. The data were taken from a study of T cell responses to AZD1222 COVID-19 vaccine. The CDR3 sequence is 17 residues long. The data were produced by immunoSEQ multiplex PCR, yet TCRdb's version contains in-frame clones alone and is incomplete. The sample consists of 100,000 to 150,000 clones, just under 95% of them appearing once. The source of this sequence is an adult who received the AZD1222 COVID-19 vaccine. The sample here was peripheral blood, taken 28 days after the second AZD1222 dose. The V gene is TRBV21-1, the J gene TRBJ1-6; TRBD1 was called by the table and not checked on the DNA. TRBV21-1 is an annotated pseudogene. The CDR3, as DNA: TGTGCCAGCAGCAAAGTGGACCCCGGGACAATCGATTCACCCCTCCACTTT. This sequence encodes CASSKVDPGTIDSPLHF.